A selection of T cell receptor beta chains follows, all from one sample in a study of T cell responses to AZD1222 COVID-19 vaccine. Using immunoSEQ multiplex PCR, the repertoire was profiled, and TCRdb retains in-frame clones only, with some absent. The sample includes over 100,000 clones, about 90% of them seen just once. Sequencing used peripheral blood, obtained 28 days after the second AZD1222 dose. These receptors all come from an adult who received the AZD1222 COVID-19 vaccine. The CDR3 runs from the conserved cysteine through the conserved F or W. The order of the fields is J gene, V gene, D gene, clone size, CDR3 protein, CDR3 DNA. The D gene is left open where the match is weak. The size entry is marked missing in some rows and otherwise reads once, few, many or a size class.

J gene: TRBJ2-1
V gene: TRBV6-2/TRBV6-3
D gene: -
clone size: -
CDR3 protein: CASSYSQGPNEQFF
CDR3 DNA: TGTGCCAGCAGTTACTCACAGGGACCCAATGAGCAGTTCTTC

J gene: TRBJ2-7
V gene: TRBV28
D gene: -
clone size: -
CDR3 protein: CASRQVSSYEQYF
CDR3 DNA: TGTGCCAGTAGACAGGTTAGCTCCTACGAGCAGTACTTC

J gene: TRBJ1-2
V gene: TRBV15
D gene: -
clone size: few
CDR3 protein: CATSRELGDGYTF
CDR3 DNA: TGTGCCACCAGCAGAGAACTTGGAGATGGCTACACCTTC

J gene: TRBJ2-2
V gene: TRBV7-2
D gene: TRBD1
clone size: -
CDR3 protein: CASSSHRDRGSGELFF
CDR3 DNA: TGTGCCAGCAGCTCCCACCGGGACAGGGGCTCCGGGGAGCTGTTTTTT

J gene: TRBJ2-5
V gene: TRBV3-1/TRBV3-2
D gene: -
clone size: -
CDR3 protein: CASRRGETQYF
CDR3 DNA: TGTGCCAGCAGACGAGGAGAGACCCAGTACTTC

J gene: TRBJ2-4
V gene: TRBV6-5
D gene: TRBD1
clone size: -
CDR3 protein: CASATTGIAKNIQYF
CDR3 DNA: TGTGCCAGCGCGACGACAGGGATAGCCAAAAACATTCAGTACTTC

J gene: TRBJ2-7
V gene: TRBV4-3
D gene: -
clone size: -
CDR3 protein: CASSQGAGSGTYEQYF
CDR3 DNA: TGCGCCAGCAGCCAAGGTGCGGGCAGCGGGACATACGAGCAGTACTTC

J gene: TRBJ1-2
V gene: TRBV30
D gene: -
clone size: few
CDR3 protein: CAWSVYRGGYTF
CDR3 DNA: TGTGCCTGGAGTGTGTACCGCGGTGGCTACACCTTC

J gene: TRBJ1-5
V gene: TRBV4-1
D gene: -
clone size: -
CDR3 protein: CASSQETRGDQPQHF
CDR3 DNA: TGCGCCAGCAGCCAAGAAACTAGGGGGGATCAGCCCCAGCATTTT

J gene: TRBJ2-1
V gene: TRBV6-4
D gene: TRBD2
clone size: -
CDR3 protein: CASSDRTSGGSEQFF
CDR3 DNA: TGTGCCAGCAGTGACCGGACTAGCGGGGGAAGTGAGCAGTTCTTC

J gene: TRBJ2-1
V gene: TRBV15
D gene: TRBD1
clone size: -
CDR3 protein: CATSRPLGQINEQFF
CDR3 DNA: TGTGCCACCAGCAGACCCCTGGGACAGATAAATGAGCAGTTCTTC

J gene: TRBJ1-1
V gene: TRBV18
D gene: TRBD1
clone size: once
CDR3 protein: CASSPLSQGANTEAFF
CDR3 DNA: TGTGCCAGCTCACCACTTAGCCAGGGGGCGAACACTGAAGCTTTCTTT

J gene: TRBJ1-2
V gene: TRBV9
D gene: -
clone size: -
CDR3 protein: CASSATGAGRNYGYTF
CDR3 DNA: TGTGCCAGCAGCGCCACCGGGGCAGGGCGTAACTATGGCTACACCTTC

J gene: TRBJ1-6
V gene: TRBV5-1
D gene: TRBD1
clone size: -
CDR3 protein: CASSLDNRGAYNSPLHF
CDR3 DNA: TGCGCCAGCAGCTTGGATAACAGGGGAGCCTATAATTCACCCCTCCACTTT

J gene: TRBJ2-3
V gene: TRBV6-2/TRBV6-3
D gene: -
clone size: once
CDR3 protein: CASSRGTSTDTQYF
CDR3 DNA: TGTGCCAGCAGCCGGGGTACTAGCACAGATACGCAGTATTTT

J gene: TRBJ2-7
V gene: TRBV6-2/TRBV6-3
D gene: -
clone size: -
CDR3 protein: CASSQLGQQYEQYF
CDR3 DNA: TGTGCCAGCAGCCAGTTGGGGCAGCAATACGAGCAGTACTTC

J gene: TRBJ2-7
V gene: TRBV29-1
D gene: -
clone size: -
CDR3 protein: CSVEEATGYEQYF
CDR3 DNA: TGCAGCGTTGAAGAGGCGACAGGCTACGAGCAGTACTTC

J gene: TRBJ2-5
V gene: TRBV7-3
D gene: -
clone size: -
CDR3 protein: CASSLTGSPAVRSTQYF
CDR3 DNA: TGTGCCAGCAGCTTAACGGGGTCTCCGGCAGTTCGGTCGACCCAGTACTTC

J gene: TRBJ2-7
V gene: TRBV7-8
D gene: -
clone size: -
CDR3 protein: CASSLDGGRSEQYF
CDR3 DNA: TGTGCCAGCAGCTTAGATGGGGGAAGGAGCGAGCAGTACTTC

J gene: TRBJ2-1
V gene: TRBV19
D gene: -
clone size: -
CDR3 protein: CASSIRQGMNNEQFF
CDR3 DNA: TGTGCCAGTAGTATACGGCAGGGGATGAACAATGAGCAGTTCTTC

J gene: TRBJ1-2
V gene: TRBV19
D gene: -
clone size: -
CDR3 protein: CASSWGGNGPDNYGYTF
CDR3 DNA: TGTGCCAGTAGTTGGGGAGGGAACGGCCCCGATAACTATGGCTACACCTTC

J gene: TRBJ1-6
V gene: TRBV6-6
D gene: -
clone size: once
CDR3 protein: CASSYSGVASPLHF
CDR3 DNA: TGTGCCAGCAGTTACTCCGGGGTAGCTTCACCCCTCCACTTT

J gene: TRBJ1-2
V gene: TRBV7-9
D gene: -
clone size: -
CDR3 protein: CASSSPQLPGYGYTF
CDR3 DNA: TGTGCCAGCAGCTCCCCACAGTTACCCGGCTATGGCTACACCTTC

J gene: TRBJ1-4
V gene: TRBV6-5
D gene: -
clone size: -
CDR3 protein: CASRAGGSEKLFF
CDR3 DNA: TGTGCCAGCAGGGCCGGCGGATCTGAAAAACTGTTTTTT

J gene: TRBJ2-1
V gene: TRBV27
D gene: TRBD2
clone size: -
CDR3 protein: CASVGLAGFNEQFF
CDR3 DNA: TGTGCCAGCGTGGGACTAGCGGGGTTCAATGAGCAGTTCTTC

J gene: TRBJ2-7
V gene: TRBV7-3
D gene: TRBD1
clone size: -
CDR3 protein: CASSLSTGFHEQYF
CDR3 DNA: TGTGCCAGCAGCTTGTCGACAGGGTTCCACGAGCAGTACTTC

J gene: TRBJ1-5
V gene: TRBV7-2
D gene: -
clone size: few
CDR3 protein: CASSSLGAPYQPQHF
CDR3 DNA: TGTGCCAGCAGCTCACTAGGGGCCCCTTATCAGCCCCAGCATTTT

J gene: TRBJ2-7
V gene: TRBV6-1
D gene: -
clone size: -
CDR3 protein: CASREQLAGVSYEQYF
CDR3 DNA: TGTGCCAGCAGGGAACAATTGGCAGGCGTCTCCTACGAGCAGTACTTC

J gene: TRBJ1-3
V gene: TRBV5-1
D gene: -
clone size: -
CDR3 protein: CASSWSDLDGGNTIYF
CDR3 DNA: TGCGCCAGCAGCTGGTCGGACCTGGACGGGGGAAACACCATATATTTT

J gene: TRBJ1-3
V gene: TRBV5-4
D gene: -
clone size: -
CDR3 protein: CASSLAGSLSGNTIYF
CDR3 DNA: TGTGCCAGCAGCTTGGCAGGGAGTCTCTCTGGAAACACCATATATTTT

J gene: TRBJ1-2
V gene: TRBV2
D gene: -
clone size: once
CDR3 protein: CASTRDGSNYGYTF
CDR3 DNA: TGTGCCAGCACGAGGGACGGGAGTAACTATGGCTACACCTTC

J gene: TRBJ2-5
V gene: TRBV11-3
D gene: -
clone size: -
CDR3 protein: CASSLGPAQETQYF
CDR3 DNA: TGTGCCAGCAGCTTAGGACCAGCCCAAGAGACCCAGTACTTC

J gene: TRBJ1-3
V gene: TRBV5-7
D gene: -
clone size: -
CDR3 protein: CASTLRSPGNTIYF
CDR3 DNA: TGTGCCAGCACCCTCCGAAGCCCTGGAAACACCATATATTTT

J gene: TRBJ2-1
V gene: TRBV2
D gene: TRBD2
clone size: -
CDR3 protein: CASSPTGGNEQFF
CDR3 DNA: TGTGCCAGCAGCCCCACGGGGGGAAATGAGCAGTTCTTC

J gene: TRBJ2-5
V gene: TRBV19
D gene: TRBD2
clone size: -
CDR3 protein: CASRLAGQETQYF
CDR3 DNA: TGTGCCAGCCGACTAGCGGGACAAGAGACCCAGTACTTC

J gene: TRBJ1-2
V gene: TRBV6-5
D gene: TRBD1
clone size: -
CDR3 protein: CASSYSGQYLYGYTF
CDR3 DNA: TGTGCCAGCAGTTACTCGGGACAGTACCTCTATGGCTACACCTTC

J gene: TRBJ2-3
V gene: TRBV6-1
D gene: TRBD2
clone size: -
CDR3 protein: CASSEVRTSGGLTDTQYF
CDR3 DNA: TGTGCCAGCAGTGAAGTGCGGACTAGCGGGGGATTAACAGATACGCAGTATTTT

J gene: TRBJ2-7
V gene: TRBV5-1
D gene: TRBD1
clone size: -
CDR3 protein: CASSLAPGQGSYEQYF
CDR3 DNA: TGCGCCAGCAGCTTGGCCCCGGGACAGGGATCCTACGAGCAGTACTTC

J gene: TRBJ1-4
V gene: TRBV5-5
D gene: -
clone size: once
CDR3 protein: CASSQVGGEKLFF
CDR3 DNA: TGTGCCAGCAGCCAGGTGGGTGGCGAAAAACTGTTTTTT

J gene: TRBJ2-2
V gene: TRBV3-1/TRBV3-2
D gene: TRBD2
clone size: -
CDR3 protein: CASSQSSGGAGELFF
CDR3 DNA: TGTGCCAGCAGCCAGTCTAGCGGGGGGGCCGGGGAGCTGTTTTTT

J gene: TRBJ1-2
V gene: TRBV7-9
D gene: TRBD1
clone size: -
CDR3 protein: CASSLDTGVYGYTF
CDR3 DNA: TGTGCCAGCAGCTTAGATACAGGGGTCTATGGCTACACCTTC

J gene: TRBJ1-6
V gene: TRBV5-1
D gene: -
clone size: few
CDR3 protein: CASSLVGYNSPLHF
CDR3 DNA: TGCGCCAGCAGCTTGGTGGGGTATAATTCACCCCTCCACTTT

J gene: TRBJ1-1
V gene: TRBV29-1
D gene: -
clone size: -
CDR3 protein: CSVVGPITQAFF
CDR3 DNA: TGCAGCGTTGTAGGGCCGATAACCCAAGCTTTCTTT

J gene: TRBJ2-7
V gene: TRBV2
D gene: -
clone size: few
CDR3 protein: CASFSNLGYEQYF
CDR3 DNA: TGTGCCAGCTTCTCAAACCTCGGCTACGAGCAGTACTTC

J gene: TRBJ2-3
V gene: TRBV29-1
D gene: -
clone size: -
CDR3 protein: CSVDRARVDGDTQYF
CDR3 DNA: TGCAGCGTTGATCGAGCCAGGGTTGATGGAGATACGCAGTATTTT

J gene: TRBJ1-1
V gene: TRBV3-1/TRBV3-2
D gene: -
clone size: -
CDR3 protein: CASSFGGLLNTEAFF
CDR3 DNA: TGTGCCAGCAGCTTTGGGGGACTGTTGAACACTGAAGCTTTCTTT

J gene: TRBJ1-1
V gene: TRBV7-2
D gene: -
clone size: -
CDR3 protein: CASSLEFIQGEAFF
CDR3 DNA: TGTGCCAGCAGCTTAGAGTTCATACAGGGTGAAGCTTTCTTT

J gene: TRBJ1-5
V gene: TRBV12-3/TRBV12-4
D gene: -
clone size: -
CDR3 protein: CASSLATNQPQHF
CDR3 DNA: TGTGCCAGCAGTTTGGCCACAAATCAGCCCCAGCATTTT

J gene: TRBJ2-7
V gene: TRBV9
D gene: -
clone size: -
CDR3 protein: CASSVRPGAAEQYF
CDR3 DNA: TGTGCCAGCAGCGTACGCCCAGGGGCCGCGGAGCAGTACTTC

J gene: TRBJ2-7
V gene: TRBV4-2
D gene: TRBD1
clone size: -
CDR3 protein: CASSPRTGEHYEQYF
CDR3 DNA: TGTGCCAGCAGCCCGAGGACAGGGGAACACTACGAGCAGTACTTC

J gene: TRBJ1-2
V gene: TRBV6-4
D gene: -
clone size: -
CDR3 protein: CASSVGHGYGYTF
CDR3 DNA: TGTGCCAGCAGTGTGGGGCACGGCTATGGCTACACCTTC

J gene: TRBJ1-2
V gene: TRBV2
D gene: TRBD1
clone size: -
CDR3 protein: CASISGTGATGYTF
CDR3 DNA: TGTGCCAGCATTTCCGGGACAGGGGCGACTGGCTACACCTTC

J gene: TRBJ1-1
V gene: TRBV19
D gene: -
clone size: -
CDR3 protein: CAQLEVSRQNTEAFF
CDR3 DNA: TGTGCCCAACTAGAGGTAAGCCGGCAGAACACTGAAGCTTTCTTT

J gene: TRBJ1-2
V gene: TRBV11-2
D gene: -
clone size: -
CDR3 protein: CASSLAAGFGYTF
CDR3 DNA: TGTGCCAGCAGCTTAGCCGCAGGTTTCGGCTACACCTTC